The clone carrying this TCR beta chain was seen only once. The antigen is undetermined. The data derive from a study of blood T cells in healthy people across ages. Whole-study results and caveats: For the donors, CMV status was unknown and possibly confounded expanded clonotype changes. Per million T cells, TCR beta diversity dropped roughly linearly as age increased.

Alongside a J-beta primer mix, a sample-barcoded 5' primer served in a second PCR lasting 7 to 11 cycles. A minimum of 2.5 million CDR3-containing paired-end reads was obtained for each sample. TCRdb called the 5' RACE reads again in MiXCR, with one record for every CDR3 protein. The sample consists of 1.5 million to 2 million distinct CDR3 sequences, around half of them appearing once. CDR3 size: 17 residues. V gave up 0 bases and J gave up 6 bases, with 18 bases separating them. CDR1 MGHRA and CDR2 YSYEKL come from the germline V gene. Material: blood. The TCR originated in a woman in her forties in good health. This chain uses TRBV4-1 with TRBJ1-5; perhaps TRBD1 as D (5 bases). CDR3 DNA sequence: TGCGCCAGCAGCCAAGACAGGGAAGTCAGCGGCATTCAGCCCCAGCATTTT. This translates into CASSQDREVSGIQPQHF.